The 17 T cell receptor beta chains below were found in one sample sequenced in a study of blood T cell repertoires in COVID-19. TCRdb's table, derived via immunoSEQ multiplex PCR, lists solely in-frame clones and lacks some. There are some 160,000 clones in the sample; around 87% occur only once, and about a tenth lies in the top ten. The sequenced sample was peripheral blood. Source of these receptors: a woman aged 70-85 years with COVID-19, enrolled during active disease.

CDR3 sequence (DNA): TGTGCCAGCTCCCCGAGGACAGGGTCACGCACAGATACGCAGTATTTT. Its protein product is CASSPRTGSRTDTQYF. The chain combines TRBV18 with TRBJ2-3, with 8 nucleotides matching TRBD1. V lost 6 bases, J lost 1 base, and 9 bases stayed unmatched. CDR1 KGHSH and CDR2 LQKENI come from the germline V gene. This CDR3 region has 16 residues.

The genes are TRBV4-2 and TRBJ2-1; TRBD1 aligns across 11 bases. Trimming removed 2 bases from V and 6 bases from J; junction bases left unmatched: 18. In germline, CDR1 is LGHNA, CDR2 YNFKEQ. The CDR3 sequence is 20 residues long. The CDR3 here is CASSQIQSAGQGAPGNEQFF. CDR3 nucleotides: TGTGCCAGCAGCCAAATACAGTCCGCCGGACAGGGGGCGCCTGGCAATGAGCAGTTCTTC.

The chain employs TRBV9 and TRBJ2-7; D possibly corresponds to TRBD2 (7 bases). V was pared by 4 bases and J by 2 bases, with 19 bases between. Germline V gene lookup returns CDR1 SGDLS and CDR2 YYNGEE. The CDR3 is 16 residues long. This chain's CDR3 is CASSRTPGGLPYEQYF. The CDR3 nucleotides read TGTGCCAGCAGCCGAACACCCGGGGGGCTGCCCTACGAGCAGTACTTC.

J is TRBJ2-6 and V is TRBV19; D unclear. Germline V lookup: CDR1 LNHDA, CDR2 SQIVND (reference sequence). V lost 5 bases and J 2 bases, leaving 4 bases between the germline ends. CDR3 length: 13 residues. CDR3 nucleotide sequence: TGTGCCAGTAGTCGAGCTGGGGCCAACGTCCTGACTTTC. Its protein is CASSRAGANVLTF.

The rearrangement links TRBV12-3 or TRBV12-4 to TRBJ2-3, with 8 nucleotides matching TRBD2. V gave up 6 bases and J gave up 13 bases; unmatched junction bases: 9. The CDR3 consists of 12 residues. The CDR3 DNA follows: TGTGCCAGCAGGAACAGAGCGGGGGAGGAGTATTTT. Translation gives CASRNRAGEEYF.

A few counts support this clone. V usage is TRBV28 and J usage is TRBJ1-2; D perhaps matches TRBD1 (5 bases). The CDR3 runs to 14 residues. Germline CDR1 and CDR2: MDHEN and SYDVKM. V shed 2 bases and J shed 8 bases, with 15 bases lying between them. The CDR3 spells CASSLNAQGWGYTF. Written as DNA, the CDR3 is TGTGCCAGCAGTTTAAATGCCCAGGGATGGGGCTACACCTTC.

This clone has only one observation. The chain uses TRBV5-4 and TRBJ2-5; perhaps TRBD2 as D (5 bases). V lost 4 bases and J lost 1, with 14 bases in between. Germline V gene lookup returns CDR1 SGHNT and CDR2 YYREEE (reference sequence). CDR3 size: 15 residues. The chain's CDR3 is CASSMDFARQETQYF. The CDR3 DNA reads TGTGCCAGCAGCATGGACTTTGCGCGCCAAGAGACCCAGTACTTC. Full variable domain (missing parts from reference TRBV5-4 and TRBJ2-5): ETGVTQSPTHLIKTRGQQVTLRCSSQSGHNTVSWYQQALGQGPQFIFQYYREEENGRGNFPPRFSGLQFPNYSSELNVNALELDDSALYLCASSMDFARQETQYFGPGTRLLVL.

This chain links TRBV2 with TRBJ2-1, with TRBD2 matching 7 bases. V lost 3 bases to trimming and J lost 4 bases; unmatched junction nucleotides: 6. Germline lookup yields CDR1 SNHLY and CDR2 FYNNEI. This CDR3 contains 15 residues. The CDR3 loop reads CASSDPAGRYNEQFF. The CDR3 coding sequence is TGTGCCAGCAGTGATCCAGCGGGGAGATACAATGAGCAGTTCTTC.

The CDR3 region is CASSHLDRGRTGELFF. As DNA, the CDR3 is TGTGCCAGCAGCCACTTGGACAGGGGACGAACCGGGGAGCTGTTTTTT. This chain joins TRBV5-4 and TRBJ2-2; 9 nucleotides align to TRBD1. CDR1 and CDR2 from the germline V gene are SGHNT and YYREEE (reference sequence). CDR3 length: 16 residues. The V segment lost 4 bases and the J segment 5 bases; nucleotides outside the gene matches: 9.

V gene TRBV30 combines with J gene TRBJ1-3; D is unresolved. The CDR3 runs to 13 residues. CDR1 and CDR2 from the germline V gene are GTSNPN and SVGIG (reference sequence). V lost 8 bases, J lost 0 bases, and 11 bases lay in between. CDR3 residues: CARVPSSGNTIYF. As DNA, the CDR3 is TGTGCCCGAGTCCCGAGCTCTGGAAACACCATATATTTT.

The table lists this clone with a count of one. The chain employs TRBV5-4 and TRBJ1-4; D is uncertain. This CDR3 spans 13 amino acids. Trimming pared 4 bases from V and 8 bases from J, leaving 12 bases between. Germline CDR1 and CDR2: SGHNT and YYREEE (reference sequence). The CDR3 region is CASSRERVEKLFF. CDR3 sequence (DNA): TGTGCCAGCAGCAGAGAGCGGGTGGAAAAACTGTTTTTT.

J is TRBJ2-7 and V is TRBV5-4; 13 nucleotides align to TRBD2. V shed 5 bases and J 6 bases; nucleotides not matched to a gene: 8. Germline V gene sequence: CDR1 SGHNT, CDR2 YYREEE (reference sequence). This CDR3 region has 15 residues. Here the CDR3 DNA reads TGTGCCAGCAGGCGGACTAGCGGGGGAAGTGGCGAGCAGTACTTC. Its translation is CASRRTSGGSGEQYF. The complete variable domain, with remaining parts taken from reference TRBV5-4 and TRBJ2-7, reads ETGVTQSPTHLIKTRGQQVTLRCSSQSGHNTVSWYQQALGQGPQFIFQYYREEENGRGNFPPRFSGLQFPNYSSELNVNALELDDSALYLCASRRTSGGSGEQYFGPGTRLTVT.

The V and J genes are TRBV6-5 and TRBJ1-2; no definite D call. The CDR3 is 15 residues long. The V end was cut by 4 bases, the J end by 4 bases, with 16 bases between. Germline assignment: CDR1 MNHEY and CDR2 SVGAGI. The CDR3 spells CASSSPGDRGYGYTF. The CDR3 DNA reads TGTGCCAGCAGTTCACCCGGGGATAGAGGCTATGGCTACACCTTC.

The chain carries TRBV7-9 and TRBJ1-1; maybe TRBD1 (5 bases). V dropped 0 bases and J dropped 7 bases, with 15 bases sitting between them. Looked up from germline, CDR1 is SEHNR and CDR2 is FQNEAQ (reference sequence). The CDR3 runs to 15 residues. Written as DNA, the CDR3 is TGTGCCAGCAGCTTAGCTGTCAGGGTAGGTGGTGAAGCTTTCTTT. This encodes CASSLAVRVGGEAFF.

The V call is TRBV5-1, the J call TRBJ2-2; 9 bases fit TRBD1. CDR3 length equals 16 residues. Germline-derived CDR1 and CDR2 are SGHRS and YFSETQ. The junction had 8 bases not matched to a gene; V was cut back by 2 bases and J by 6 bases. In nucleotides, the CDR3 is TGCGCCAGCAGCTTAGGGGACAGGGCCACTTCCGGGGAGCTGTTTTTT. Its translation: CASSLGDRATSGELFF.

CDR3 bases: TGCAGCACAGGGACACCAGAAAACACTGAAGCTTTCTTT. Translating gives CSTGTPENTEAFF. The chain carries TRBV29-1 and TRBJ1-1; D perhaps matches TRBD1 (6 bases). CDR3 length equals 13 residues. Looked up from germline, CDR1 is SQVTM and CDR2 is ANQGSEA. V shed 8 bases and J shed 2 bases, with 15 bases lying between them. The full variable domain, its missing parts supplied by reference TRBV29-1 and TRBJ1-1, is SAVISQKPSRDICQRGTSLTIQCQVDSQVTMMFWYRQQPGQSLTLIATANQGSEATYESGFVIDKFPISRPNLTFSTLTVSNMSPEDSSIYLCSTGTPENTEAFFGQGTRLTVV.

This clone was seen only once. V gene TRBV2 combines with J gene TRBJ1-5; TRBD1 matches 8 bases. Germline V gene sequence: CDR1 SNHLY, CDR2 FYNNEI. The CDR3 totals 17 residues. The V segment lost 6 bases and the J segment 2 bases; nucleotides outside the gene matches: 12. The CDR3 here is CASSWTGLGSRNQPQHF. The DNA of the CDR3 is TGTGCCAGCAGCTGGACAGGGCTTGGCTCGCGCAATCAGCCCCAGCATTTT.